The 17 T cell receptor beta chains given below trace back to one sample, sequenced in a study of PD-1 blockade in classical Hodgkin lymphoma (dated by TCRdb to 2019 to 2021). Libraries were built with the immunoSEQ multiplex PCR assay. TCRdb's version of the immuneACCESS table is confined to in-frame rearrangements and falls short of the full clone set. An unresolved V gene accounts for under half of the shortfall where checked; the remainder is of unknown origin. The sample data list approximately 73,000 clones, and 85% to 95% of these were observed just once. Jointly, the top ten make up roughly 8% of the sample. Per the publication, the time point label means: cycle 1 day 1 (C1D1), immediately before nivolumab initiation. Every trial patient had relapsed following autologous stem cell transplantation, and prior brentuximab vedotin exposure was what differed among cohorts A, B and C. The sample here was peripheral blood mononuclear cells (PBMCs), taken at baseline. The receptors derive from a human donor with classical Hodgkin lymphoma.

As DNA, the CDR3 is TGTGCCAGCAGCGTAGATCCCCAAGAGACCCAGTACTTC. The encoded protein is CASSVDPQETQYF. V is TRBV9 and J is TRBJ2-5, with D unclear. With 0 bases removed from V and 1 base from J, the gap between germline ends came to 4 bases. The CDR3 length is 13 residues. Germline CDR1 and CDR2: SGDLS and YYNGEE. The full variable domain, completed using reference TRBV9 and TRBJ2-5, is DSGVTQTPKHLITATGQRVTLRCSPRSGDLSVYWYQQSLDQGLQFLIQYYNGEERAKGNILERFSAQQFPDLHSELNLSSLELGDSALYFCASSVDPQETQYFGPGTRLLVL.

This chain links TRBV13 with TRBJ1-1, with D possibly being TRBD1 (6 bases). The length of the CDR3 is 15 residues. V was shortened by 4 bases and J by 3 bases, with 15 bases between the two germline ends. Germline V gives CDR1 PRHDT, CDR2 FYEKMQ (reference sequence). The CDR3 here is CASSSTNRVHTEAFF. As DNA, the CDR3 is TGTGCCAGCAGCTCGACCAACAGGGTCCACACTGAAGCTTTCTTT.

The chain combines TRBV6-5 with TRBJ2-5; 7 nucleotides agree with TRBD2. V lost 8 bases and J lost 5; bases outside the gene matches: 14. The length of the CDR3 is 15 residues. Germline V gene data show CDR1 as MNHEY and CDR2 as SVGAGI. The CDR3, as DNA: TGTGCCAGCTCCTTTGAAGGCGGGAGCGGGGAGACCCAGTACTTC. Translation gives CASSFEGGSGETQYF.

The CDR3, as DNA: TGTGCCAGCTCAAGTCCCAGGGACATCACCGGGGAGCTGTTTTTT. Its translation is CASSSPRDITGELFF. The V gene is TRBV18, the J gene TRBJ2-2, with D tentatively TRBD1 (6 bases). Germline V gene lookup returns CDR1 KGHSH and CDR2 LQKENI. The CDR3 contains 15 residues. Trimming took 5 bases from V and 4 from J, leaving 14 bases between them.

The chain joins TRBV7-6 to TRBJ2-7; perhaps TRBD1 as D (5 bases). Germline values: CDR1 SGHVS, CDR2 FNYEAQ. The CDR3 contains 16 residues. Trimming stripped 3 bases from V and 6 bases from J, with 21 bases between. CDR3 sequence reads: CASSLAPGRAGSEQYF. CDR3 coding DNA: TGTGCCAGCAGCTTGGCCCCGGGCAGGGCTGGTAGCGAGCAGTACTTC.

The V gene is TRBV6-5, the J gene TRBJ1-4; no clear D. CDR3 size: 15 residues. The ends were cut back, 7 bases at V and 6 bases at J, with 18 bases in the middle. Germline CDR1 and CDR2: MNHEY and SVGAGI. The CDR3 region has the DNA TGTGCCAGCACTTTCGGAAGGCCCCAGGATGAAAAACTGTTTTTT. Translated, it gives CASTFGRPQDEKLFF.

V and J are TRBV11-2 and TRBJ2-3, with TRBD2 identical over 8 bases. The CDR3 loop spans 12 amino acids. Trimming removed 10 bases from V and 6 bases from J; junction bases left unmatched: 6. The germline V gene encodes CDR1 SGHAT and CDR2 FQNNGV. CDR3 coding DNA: TGTGCCACGGGACTAGAGGGCGATACGCAGTATTTT. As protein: CATGLEGDTQYF.

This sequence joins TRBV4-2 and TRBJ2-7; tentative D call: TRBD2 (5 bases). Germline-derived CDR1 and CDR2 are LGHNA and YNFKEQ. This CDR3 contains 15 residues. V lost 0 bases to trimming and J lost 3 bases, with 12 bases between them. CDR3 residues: CASSQDPGDYYEQYF. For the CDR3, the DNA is TGTGCCAGCAGCCAAGATCCAGGCGACTACTACGAGCAGTACTTC.

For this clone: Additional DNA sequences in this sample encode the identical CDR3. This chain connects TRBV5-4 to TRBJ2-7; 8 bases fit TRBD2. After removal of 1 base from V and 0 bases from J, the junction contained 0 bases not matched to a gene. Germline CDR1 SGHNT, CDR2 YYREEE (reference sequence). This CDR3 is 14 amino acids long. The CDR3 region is CASSLSGSSYEQYF. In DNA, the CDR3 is TGTGCCAGCAGCTTGAGCGGGAGCTCCTACGAGCAGTACTTC.

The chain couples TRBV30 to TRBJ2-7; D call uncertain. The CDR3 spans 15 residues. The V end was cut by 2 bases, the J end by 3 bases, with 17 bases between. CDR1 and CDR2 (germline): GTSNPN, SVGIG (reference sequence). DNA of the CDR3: TGTGCCTGGAGTCAATCCGAAGGGAAGTACTACGAGCAGTACTTC. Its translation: CAWSQSEGKYYEQYF. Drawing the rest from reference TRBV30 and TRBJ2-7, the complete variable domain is SQTIHQWPATLVQPVGSPLSLECTVEGTSNPNLYWYRQAAGRGLQLLFYSVGIGQISSEVPQNLSASRPQDRQFILSSKKLLLSDSGFYLCAWSQSEGKYYEQYFGPGTRLTVT.

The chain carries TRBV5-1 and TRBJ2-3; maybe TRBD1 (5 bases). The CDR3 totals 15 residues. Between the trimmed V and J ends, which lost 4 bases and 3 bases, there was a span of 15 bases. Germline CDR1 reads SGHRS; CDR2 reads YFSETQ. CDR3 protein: CASSDLGARTDTQYF. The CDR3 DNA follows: TGCGCCAGCAGCGACCTTGGGGCCAGGACAGATACGCAGTATTTT.

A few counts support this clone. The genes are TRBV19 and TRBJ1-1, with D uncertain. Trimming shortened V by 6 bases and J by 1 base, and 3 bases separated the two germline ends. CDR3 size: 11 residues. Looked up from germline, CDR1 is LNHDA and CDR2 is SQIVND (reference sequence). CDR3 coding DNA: TGTGCCAGTAGGGAGAACACTGAAGCTTTCTTT. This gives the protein CASRENTEAFF.

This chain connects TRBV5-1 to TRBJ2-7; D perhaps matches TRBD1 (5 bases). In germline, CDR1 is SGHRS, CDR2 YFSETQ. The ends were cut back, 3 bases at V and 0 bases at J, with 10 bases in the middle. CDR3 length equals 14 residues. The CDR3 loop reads CASSWMTASYEQYF. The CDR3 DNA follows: TGCGCCAGCAGCTGGATGACAGCCTCCTACGAGCAGTACTTC.

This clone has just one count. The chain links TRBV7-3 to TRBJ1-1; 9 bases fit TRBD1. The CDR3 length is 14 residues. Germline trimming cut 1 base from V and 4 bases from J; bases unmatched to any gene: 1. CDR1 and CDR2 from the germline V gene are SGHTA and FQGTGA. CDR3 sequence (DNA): TGTGCCAGCAGCTTAAAGGGACAGGGCACTGAAGCTTTCTTT. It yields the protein CASSLKGQGTEAFF.

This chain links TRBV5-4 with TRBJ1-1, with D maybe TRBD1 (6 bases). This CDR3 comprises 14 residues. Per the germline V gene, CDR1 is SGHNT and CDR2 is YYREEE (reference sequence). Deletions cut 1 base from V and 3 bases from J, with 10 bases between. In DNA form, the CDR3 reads TGTGCCAGCAGCTTGACGGGGGCGGACACTGAAGCTTTCTTT. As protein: CASSLTGADTEAFF.

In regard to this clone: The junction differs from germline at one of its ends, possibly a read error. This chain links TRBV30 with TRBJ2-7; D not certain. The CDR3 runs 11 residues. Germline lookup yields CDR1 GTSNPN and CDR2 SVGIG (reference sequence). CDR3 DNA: TGTGCCTGGGGTGGTCCGGATCCCGACCACTTC. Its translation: CAWGGPDPDHF.

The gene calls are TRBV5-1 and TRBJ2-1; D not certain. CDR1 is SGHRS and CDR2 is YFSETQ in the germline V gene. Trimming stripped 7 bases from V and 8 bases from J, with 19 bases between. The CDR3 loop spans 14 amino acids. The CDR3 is CASRKGRVVDEQFF. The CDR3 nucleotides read TGCGCCAGCCGGAAAGGACGCGTCGTCGATGAGCAGTTCTTC.